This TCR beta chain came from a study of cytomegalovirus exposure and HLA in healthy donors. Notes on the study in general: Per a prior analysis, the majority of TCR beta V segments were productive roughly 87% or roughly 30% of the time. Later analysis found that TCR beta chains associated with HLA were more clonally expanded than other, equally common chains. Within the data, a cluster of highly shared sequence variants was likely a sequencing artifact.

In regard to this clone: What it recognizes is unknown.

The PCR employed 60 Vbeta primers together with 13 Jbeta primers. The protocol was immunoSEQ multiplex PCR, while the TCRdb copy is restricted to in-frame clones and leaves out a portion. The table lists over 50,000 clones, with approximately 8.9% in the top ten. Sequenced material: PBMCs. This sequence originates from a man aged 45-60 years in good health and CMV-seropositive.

CDR3 protein: CASSQQGGTSEQYF. In DNA form, the CDR3 reads TGTGCCAGCAGCCAACAGGGTGGAACTAGCGAGCAGTACTTC. The chain couples TRBV7-8 to TRBJ2-7, with TRBD1 as a possible D gene (6 bases). The CDR3 has 14 amino acids. From germline, CDR1 is SGHVS and CDR2 FQNEAQ. V lost 5 bases and J lost 6, with 17 bases in between.